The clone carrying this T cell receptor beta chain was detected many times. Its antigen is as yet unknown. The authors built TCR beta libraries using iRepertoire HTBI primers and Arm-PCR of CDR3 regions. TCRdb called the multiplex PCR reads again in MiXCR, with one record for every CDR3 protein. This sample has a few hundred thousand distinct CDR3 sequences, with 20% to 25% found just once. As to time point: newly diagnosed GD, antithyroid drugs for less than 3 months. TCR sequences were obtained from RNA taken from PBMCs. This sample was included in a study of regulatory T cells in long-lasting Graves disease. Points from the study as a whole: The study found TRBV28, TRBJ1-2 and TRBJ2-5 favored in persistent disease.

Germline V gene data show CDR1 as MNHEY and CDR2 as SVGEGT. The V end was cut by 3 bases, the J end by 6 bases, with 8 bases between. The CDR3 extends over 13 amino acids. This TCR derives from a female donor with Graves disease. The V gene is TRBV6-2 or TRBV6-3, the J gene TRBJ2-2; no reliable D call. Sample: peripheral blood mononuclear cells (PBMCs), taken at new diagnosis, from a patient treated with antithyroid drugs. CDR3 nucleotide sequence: TGTGCCAGCAGTTATCCGCAGGCCGGGGAGCTGTTTTTT. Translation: CASSYPQAGELFF.